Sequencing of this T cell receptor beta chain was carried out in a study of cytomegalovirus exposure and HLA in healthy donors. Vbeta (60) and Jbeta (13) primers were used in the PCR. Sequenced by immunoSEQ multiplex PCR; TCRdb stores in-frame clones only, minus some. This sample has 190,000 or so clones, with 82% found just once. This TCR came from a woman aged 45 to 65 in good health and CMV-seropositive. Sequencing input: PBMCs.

The CDR3 loop is CASSILAGGPGGTDTQYF. The CDR3 nucleotides read TGTGCCAGCAGCATACTAGCGGGAGGGCCTGGGGGCACAGATACGCAGTATTTT. This rearrangement joins TRBV7-8 to TRBJ2-3; 13 bases are shared with TRBD2. Germline CDR1 SGHVS, CDR2 FQNEAQ. CDR3 length: 18 residues. V gave up 5 bases and J gave up 1 base; unmatched junction bases: 9.